Listed here are 20 T cell receptor beta chains from one sample, sequenced in a study of technical replicates of blood from a few donors (dated by TCRdb to 2017 to 2019). Libraries were built with the immunoSEQ multiplex PCR assay. In its TCRdb copy, this immuneACCESS table keeps in-frame sequences only and misses some clones. Where compared with another copy, unresolved V genes explain less than half of these, and the others have no known cause. Present in this sample are some 62,000 clones, around nine tenths of which were seen just once. The ten largest clones capture over 4% of the sample. The sample comprised PBMCs. These receptors were obtained from a human donor in good health. Some clones in this sample may be carry-over from other donors' samples.

The rearrangement uses TRBV4-2 and TRBJ2-7; 14 bases map to TRBD2. V gave up 4 bases and J gave up 6 bases; unmatched junction bases: 8. Germline V lookup: CDR1 LGHNA, CDR2 YNFKEQ. The CDR3 runs 16 residues. As DNA, the CDR3 is TGTGCCAGCAGCCCTCGGACTAGCGGGGGGTCGGGCGAGCAGTACTTC. Translation: CASSPRTSGGSGEQYF.

This chain links TRBV18 with TRBJ2-3, with no clear D. The CDR3 has 17 amino acids. The V end was cut by 3 bases, the J end by 0 bases, with 16 bases between. In germline, CDR1 is KGHSH, CDR2 LQKENI. CDR3 region: CASSPRSSTGSTDTQYF. The CDR3 nucleotides read TGTGCCAGCTCACCCCGGAGCAGCACTGGGAGCACAGATACGCAGTATTTT.

The V call is TRBV2, the J call TRBJ2-5, with D perhaps matching TRBD2 (5 bases). V was shortened by 4 bases and J by 5 bases, with 11 bases between the two germline ends. This CDR3 is built from 13 residues. Germline assignment: CDR1 SNHLY and CDR2 FYNNEI. The CDR3 bases are TGTGCCAGCAGTGTGTACCGAGGGGAGACCCAGTACTTC. It codes for CASSVYRGETQYF. Variable domain in full (rest from reference TRBV2 and TRBJ2-5): EPEVTQTPSHQVTQMGQEVILRCVPISNHLYFYWYRQILGQKVEFLVSFYNNEISEKSEIFDDQFSVERPDGSNFTLKIRSTKLEDSAMYFCASSVYRGETQYFGPGTRLLVL.

V and J are TRBV6-1 and TRBJ1-6; possible D gene TRBD1, 6 bases. Per germline, CDR1 MNHNS and CDR2 SASEGT. The CDR3 contains 15 residues. Deletions cut 6 bases from V and 2 bases from J, with 11 bases between. DNA of the CDR3: TGTGCCAGCAGGGCCAGGGGAGCCTATAATTCACCCCTCCACTTT. Residues: CASRARGAYNSPLHF.

CDR3 nucleotides: TGTGCCAGCAGTTCGGACAGGAACCAAGAGACCCAGTACTTC. It codes for CASSSDRNQETQYF. The chain uses TRBV27 and TRBJ2-5, with 7 bases that match TRBD1. Germline CDR1 reads MNHEY; CDR2 reads SMNVEV (reference sequence). This CDR3 has 14 residues. The J segment lost 0 bases and the V segment lost 4 bases, leaving 2 bases of the junction unmatched.

This clone was seen just once. This chain's CDR3 is CASSSRPGNQPQHF. The CDR3 DNA sequence: TGTGCCAGCAGTTCCCGCCCAGGGAATCAGCCCCAGCATTTT. The rearrangement uses TRBV6-5 and TRBJ1-5; the D gene is possibly TRBD1 (5 bases). With 4 bases removed from V and 4 bases from J, the gap between germline ends came to 11 bases. In germline, CDR1 is MNHEY, CDR2 SVGAGI. The length of the CDR3 is 14 residues.

The chain links TRBV2 to TRBJ1-1; D is unresolved. V was clipped by 2 bases and J by 1 base, with 8 bases between them. From germline, CDR1 is SNHLY and CDR2 FYNNEI. The CDR3 covers 14 residues. CDR3 sequence (DNA): TGTGCCAGCAGTGAAAGGGAGGGGAACACTGAAGCTTTCTTT. Translating it yields CASSEREGNTEAFF.

The J gene is TRBJ2-2, the V gene TRBV7-3; D not resolved. Trimming stripped 2 bases from V and 2 bases from J, with 6 bases between. The CDR3 sequence is 14 residues long. Germline assignment: CDR1 SGHTA and CDR2 FQGTGA. CDR3 amino acids: CASSLLANTGELFF. The CDR3 region has the DNA TGTGCCAGCAGCTTATTGGCTAACACCGGGGAGCTGTTTTTT. Filled out from reference TRBV7-3 and TRBJ2-2, the complete variable domain reads GAGVSQTPSNKVTEKGKYVELRCDPISGHTALYWYRQSLGQGPEFLIYFQGTGAADDSGLPNDRFFAVRPEGSVSTLKIQRTERGDSAVYLCASSLLANTGELFFGEGSRLTVL.

The rearrangement joins TRBV7-2 to TRBJ2-7; 7 bases fit TRBD2. The V gene's germline CDR1 is SGHTA and CDR2 FQGNSA. This CDR3 region has 14 residues. Germline trimming cut 7 bases from V and 0 bases from J; bases unmatched to any gene: 6. The CDR3 DNA follows: TGTGCCAGCAACCAAGCGGGGACCTCCTACGAGCAGTACTTC. Encoded protein: CASNQAGTSYEQYF.

The V call is TRBV9, the J call TRBJ2-7; tentative D call: TRBD1 (5 bases). The CDR3 is made up of 15 amino acids. Looked up from germline, CDR1 is SGDLS and CDR2 is YYNGEE. V was pared by 4 bases and J by 0 bases, with 14 bases between. For the CDR3, the DNA is TGTGCCAGCAGCCCACAGGTGGAAGGCTCCTACGAGCAGTACTTC. It yields the protein CASSPQVEGSYEQYF.

The rearrangement joins TRBV19 to TRBJ1-6; no clear D gene. CDR1 LNHDA and CDR2 SQIVND come from the germline V gene (reference sequence). There are 14 residues in the CDR3. The V end lost 7 bases, the J end lost 6 bases, and 13 bases lay between the germline ends. The CDR3 nucleotides are TGTGCCAGTAATAACCGGGAACCTAATTCACCCCTCCACTTT. It translates to CASNNREPNSPLHF. The full variable domain, in which reference TRBV19 and TRBJ1-6 provide the parts outside the CDR3, is DGGITQSPKYLFRKEGQNVTLSCEQNLNHDAMYWYRQDPGQGLRLIYYSQIVNDFQKGDIAEGYSVSREKKESFPLTVTSAQKNPTAFYLCASNNREPNSPLHFGNGTRLTVT.

This clone was recorded a few times. V and J are TRBV9 and TRBJ2-5; 7 nucleotides align to TRBD2. Germline assignment: CDR1 SGDLS and CDR2 YYNGEE. V shed 3 bases, J shed 5 bases, and the junction held 10 bases outside the gene matches. The CDR3 totals 15 residues. The CDR3 protein is CASSESPGGRETQYF. Here the CDR3 DNA reads TGTGCCAGCAGCGAAAGCCCGGGGGGACGGGAGACCCAGTACTTC.

The genes are TRBV28 and TRBJ2-5, with TRBD2 matching over 8 bases. Germline assignment: CDR1 MDHEN and CDR2 SYDVKM. CDR3 length: 15 amino acids. The J segment lost 1 base and the V segment lost 5 bases, leaving 6 bases of the junction unmatched. CDR3 in amino acids: CASSGSGSGQETQYF. In DNA form, the CDR3 reads TGTGCCAGCAGTGGGAGCGGGAGCGGCCAAGAGACCCAGTACTTC.

The CDR3 spells CASSPRVVQGGSGELFF. The CDR3 region has the DNA TGTGCCAGCTCACCAAGGGTGGTCCAGGGCGGATCCGGGGAGCTGTTTTTT. The chain links TRBV18 to TRBJ2-2; a weak D match, TRBD1 (5 bases). Germline V gene lookup returns CDR1 KGHSH and CDR2 LQKENI. This CDR3 contains 17 residues. Trimming stripped 2 bases from V and 6 bases from J, with 19 bases between. Drawing the rest from reference TRBV18 and TRBJ2-2, the complete variable domain is NAGVMQNPRHLVRRRGQEARLRCSPMKGHSHVYWYRQLPEEGLKFMVYLQKENIIDESGMPKERFSAEFPKEGPSILRIQQVVRGDSAAYFCASSPRVVQGGSGELFFGEGSRLTVL.

The CDR3 sequence is CASSLGGLPDTEAFF. CDR3 bases: TGTGCCAGCAGCCTAGGGGGACTACCCGACACTGAAGCTTTCTTT. The rearrangement uses TRBV6-1 and TRBJ1-1, with D perhaps TRBD1 (6 bases). Germline assignment: CDR1 MNHNS and CDR2 SASEGT. There are 15 residues in the CDR3. V was cut by 6 bases and J by 3 bases, with 17 bases left in between.

The CDR3 region is CASSLTRTANYGYTF. CDR3 nucleotides: TGTGCCAGCAGCTTAACCAGGACAGCTAACTATGGCTACACCTTC. The rearrangement joins TRBV13 to TRBJ1-2; D might be TRBD1 (6 bases). Between the trimmed V and J ends, which lost 2 bases and 0 bases, there was a span of 10 bases. CDR1 PRHDT and CDR2 FYEKMQ come from the germline V gene (reference sequence). The CDR3 consists of 15 residues.

The rearrangement uses TRBV19 and TRBJ2-7, with 11 nucleotides matching TRBD2. With 6 bases clipped from V and 3 bases from J, the junction kept 7 bases outside the gene matches. Germline V gives CDR1 LNHDA, CDR2 SQIVND (reference sequence). The CDR3 spans 15 residues. CDR3 coding DNA: TGTGCCAGTAGAGACGGCGGGACTAGCGGCTACGAGCAGTACTTC. Translated: CASRDGGTSGYEQYF.

This CDR3 reads CASSASPARDEKLFF. The DNA of the CDR3 is TGTGCCAGCAGCGCAAGCCCCGCCAGGGATGAAAAACTGTTTTTT. V and J are TRBV9 and TRBJ1-4; tentative D call: TRBD1 (5 bases). The germline gives CDR1 SGDLS, CDR2 YYNGEE. The CDR3 runs to 15 residues. Trimming left V 3 bases short and J 6 bases short, with 15 bases between.

The chain recombines TRBV19 with TRBJ1-5, with D tentatively TRBD1 (5 bases). The CDR3 loop spans 15 amino acids. CDR1 and CDR2 (germline): LNHDA, SQIVND (reference sequence). Trimming removed 3 bases at V and 2 bases at J, with 11 bases between. CDR3 coding DNA: TGTGCCAGTAGTATGGGGCAGGGTGGCAATCAGCCCCAGCATTTT. This codes for CASSMGQGGNQPQHF.

In its sample, this clone was seen a few times. V is TRBV9 and J is TRBJ1-2, with 8 bases that match TRBD1. V dropped 4 bases and J dropped 4; count of bases not matched to a gene: 12. The CDR3 has 16 residues. CDR1 SGDLS and CDR2 YYNGEE come from the germline V gene. CDR3 protein: CASSIGQIGQGYGYTF. The CDR3 DNA follows: TGTGCCAGCAGCATCGGTCAAATAGGACAGGGCTATGGCTACACCTTC.